The rows below give T cell receptor beta chains drawn from one sample of a study of early T cells in non-severe SARS-CoV-2 infection. TCRdb independently ran MiXCR on the 5' RACE reads; one entry per CDR3 protein. The sample records over 85,000 distinct CDR3 sequences, over 10% being singletons. Sequencing was performed on whole blood, taken at baseline. The receptors derive from an adult who was a healthcare worker with PCR-confirmed SARS-CoV-2 infection or an uninfected control (not recorded which). CDR3s include the opening cysteine and the closing phenylalanine or tryptophan. Each record gives: D gene, V gene, clone size, J gene, CDR3 protein, CDR3 DNA. The D gene is left open where the match is weak. Clone size is stated in some rows and not others, as once, few, many or a class when expanded.

>TRBD1|TRBV12-3/TRBV12-4|few|TRBJ2-1
CASSFLTGGGNEQFF
TGTGCCAGCAGTTTCCTGACAGGGGGCGGAAATGAGCAGTTCTTC
>-|TRBV6-2/TRBV6-3|-|TRBJ1-5
CASSYFDSNQPQHF
TGTGCCAGCAGTTACTTCGATAGCAATCAGCCCCAGCATTTT
>-|TRBV5-4|few|TRBJ2-7
CASSLFAHEQYF
TGTGCCAGCAGCTTGTTTGCCCACGAGCAGTACTTC
>-|TRBV27|many|TRBJ1-2
CASSQGRLISGYTF
TGTGCCAGCAGTCAGGGCAGGTTAATATCTGGCTACACCTTC
>-|TRBV20-1|many|TRBJ1-5
CSASFRQSNQPQHF
TGCAGTGCTAGCTTTCGACAGAGCAATCAGCCCCAGCATTTT
>-|TRBV27|few|TRBJ1-1
CASNPVGRAEAFF
TGTGCCAGCAATCCGGTGGGGAGGGCTGAAGCTTTCTTT
>-|TRBV4-1|few|TRBJ1-2
CASSLWYGNYGYTF
TGCGCCAGCAGCCTCTGGTATGGGAACTATGGCTACACCTTC
>TRBD2|TRBV7-3|few|TRBJ2-3
CASSSGLAGVGTDTQYF
TGTGCCAGCAGCTCCGGACTAGCGGGAGTAGGCACAGATACGCAGTATTTT
>TRBD2|TRBV7-9|-|TRBJ2-3
CASSPRGRGVADTQYF
TGTGCCAGCAGCCCGCGAGGACGGGGGGTCGCAGATACGCAGTATTTT
>-|TRBV7-9|-|TRBJ2-1
CASSLETGTITYNEQFF
TGTGCCAGCAGCTTAGAGACAGGAACTATAACCTACAATGAGCAGTTCTTC
>-|TRBV18|few|TRBJ2-1
CASSPSGNTYNEQFF
TGTGCCAGCTCACCCTCAGGGAACACCTACAATGAGCAGTTCTTC
>-|TRBV4-1|few|TRBJ1-4
CASSQDRGTGTVEKLFF
TGCGCCAGCAGCCAAGATAGGGGCACAGGGACGGTTGAAAAACTGTTTTTT
>TRBD2|TRBV13|few|TRBJ2-1
CASSPVDGGGQFF
TGTGCCAGCAGCCCCGTGGACGGCGGGGGTCAGTTCTTC
>-|TRBV5-5|-|TRBJ2-3
CASSLDRVPDTQYF
TGTGCCAGCAGCTTGGATAGGGTCCCAGATACGCAGTATTTT
>-|TRBV20-1|few|TRBJ1-1
CSADKGSLNTEAFF
TGCAGTGCGGACAAGGGGTCTCTGAACACTGAAGCTTTCTTT
>-|TRBV20-1|-|TRBJ2-3
CSAPGLSGTDTQYF
TGCAGTGCCCCGGGACTTAGCGGCACAGATACGCAGTATTTT
>-|TRBV7-3|few|TRBJ1-1
CASSLTPQVNTEAFF
TGTGCCAGCAGCTTAACTCCCCAGGTGAACACTGAAGCTTTCTTT
>TRBD1|TRBV2|-|TRBJ1-2
CASSRDRVDYTF
TGTGCCAGCAGCCGAGACAGGGTAGATTACACCTTC
>TRBD1|TRBV7-2|-|TRBJ2-3
CASSSRRGTTGADTQYF
TGTGCCAGCAGCTCCCGCCGAGGGACCACAGGGGCAGATACGCAGTATTTT